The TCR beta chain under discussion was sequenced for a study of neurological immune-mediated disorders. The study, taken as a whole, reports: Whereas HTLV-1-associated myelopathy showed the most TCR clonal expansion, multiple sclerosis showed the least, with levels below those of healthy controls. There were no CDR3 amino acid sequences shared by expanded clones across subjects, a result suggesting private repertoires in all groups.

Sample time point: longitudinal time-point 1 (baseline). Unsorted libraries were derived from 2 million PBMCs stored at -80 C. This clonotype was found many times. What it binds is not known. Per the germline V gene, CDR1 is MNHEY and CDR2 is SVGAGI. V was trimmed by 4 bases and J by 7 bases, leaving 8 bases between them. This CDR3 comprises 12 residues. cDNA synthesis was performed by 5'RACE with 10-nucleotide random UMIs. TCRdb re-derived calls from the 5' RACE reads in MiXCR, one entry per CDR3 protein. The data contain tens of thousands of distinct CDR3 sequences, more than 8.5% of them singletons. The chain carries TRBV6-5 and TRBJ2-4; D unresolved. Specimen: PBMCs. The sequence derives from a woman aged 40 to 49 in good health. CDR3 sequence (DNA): TGTGCCAGCAGTTCCCTCGGTAACATTCAGTACTTC. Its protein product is CASSSLGNIQYF.